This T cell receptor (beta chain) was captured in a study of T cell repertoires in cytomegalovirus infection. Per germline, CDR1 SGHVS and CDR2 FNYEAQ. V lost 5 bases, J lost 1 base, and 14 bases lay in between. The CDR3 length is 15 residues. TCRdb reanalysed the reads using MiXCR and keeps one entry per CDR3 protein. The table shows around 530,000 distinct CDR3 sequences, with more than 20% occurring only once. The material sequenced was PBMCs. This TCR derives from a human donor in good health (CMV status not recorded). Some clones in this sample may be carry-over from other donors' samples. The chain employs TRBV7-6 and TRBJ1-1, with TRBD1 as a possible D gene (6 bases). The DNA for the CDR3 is TGTGCCAGCAGCAAGGCGACAGGAGGGAACACTGAAGCTTTCTTT. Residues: CASSKATGGNTEAFF.